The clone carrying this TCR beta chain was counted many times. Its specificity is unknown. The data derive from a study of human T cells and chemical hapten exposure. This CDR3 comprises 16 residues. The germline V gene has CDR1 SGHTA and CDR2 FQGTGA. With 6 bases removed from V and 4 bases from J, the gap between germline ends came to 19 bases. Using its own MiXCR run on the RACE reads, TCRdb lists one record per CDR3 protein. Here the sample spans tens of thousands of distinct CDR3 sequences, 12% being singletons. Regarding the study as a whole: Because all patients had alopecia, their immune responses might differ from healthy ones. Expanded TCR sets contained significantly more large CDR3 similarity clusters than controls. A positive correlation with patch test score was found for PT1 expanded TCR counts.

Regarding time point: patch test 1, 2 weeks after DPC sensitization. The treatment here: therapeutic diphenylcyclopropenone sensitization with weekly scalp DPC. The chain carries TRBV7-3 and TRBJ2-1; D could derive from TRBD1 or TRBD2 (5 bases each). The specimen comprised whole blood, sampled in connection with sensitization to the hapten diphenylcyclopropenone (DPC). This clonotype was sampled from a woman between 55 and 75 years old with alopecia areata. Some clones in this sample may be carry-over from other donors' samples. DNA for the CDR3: TGTGCCAGCAGTTCTCTACTTGGTGGGGGATACAATGAGCAGTTCTTC. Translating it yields CASSSLLGGGYNEQFF.